The clone carrying this T cell receptor (beta chain) was counted between two and nine times. As yet, its antigen is unknown. This sample is drawn from a study of T cells in Graves' hyperthyroidism and ophthalmopathy. General study points: By a 13 V-J model, ophthalmopathy was set apart from stable hyperthyroidism.

When hyperthyroidism was first diagnosed, the blood sample was taken, preceding any ophthalmopathy symptoms. PBMCs were obtained from 9 to 10 ml fresh peripheral blood. J gave up 4 bases and V 6 bases, and 7 bases lay outside the gene matches. CDR3 length: 16 residues. CDR1 MNHNS and CDR2 SASEGT come from the germline V gene. Amplification of TCR beta CDR3 regions used RNA as the template. HTBI primers were employed in a first-round RT-PCR of the TCR CDR3. TCRdb passed the multiplex PCR reads through MiXCR, listing each CDR3 protein once. The data show under 750,000 distinct CDR3 sequences, around 20% seen once.

The sample was blood. The clonotype was recovered from a woman aged 50 to 60 with Graves' hyperthyroidism that later progressed to Graves' ophthalmopathy. The chain employs TRBV6-1 and TRBJ2-3, with 13 bases aligning to TRBD2. This chain's CDR3 is CASRITSGGVSDTQYF. The CDR3 DNA sequence: TGTGCCAGCAGAATCACTAGCGGGGGGGTCTCAGATACGCAGTATTTT.